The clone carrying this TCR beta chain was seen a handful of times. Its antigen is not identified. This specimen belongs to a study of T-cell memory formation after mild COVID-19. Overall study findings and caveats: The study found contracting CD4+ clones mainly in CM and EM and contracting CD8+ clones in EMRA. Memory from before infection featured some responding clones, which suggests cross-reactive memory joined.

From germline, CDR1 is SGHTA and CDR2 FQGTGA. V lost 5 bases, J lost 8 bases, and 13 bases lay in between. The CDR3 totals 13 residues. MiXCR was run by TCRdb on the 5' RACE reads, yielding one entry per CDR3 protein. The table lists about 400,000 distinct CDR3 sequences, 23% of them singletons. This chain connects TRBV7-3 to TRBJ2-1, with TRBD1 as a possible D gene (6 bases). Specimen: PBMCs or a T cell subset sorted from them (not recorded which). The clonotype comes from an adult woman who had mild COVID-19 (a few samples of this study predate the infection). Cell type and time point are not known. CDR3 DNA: TGTGCCAGCAGCCGTCAGGGGTACGATGAGCAGTTCTTC. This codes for CASSRQGYDEQFF.